This entry is about one T cell receptor (beta chain). Its specificity is unknown. The CDR3 contains 12 residues. Trimming took off 3 bases at V and 6 bases at J, with 11 bases between the two ends. Germline V gene data show CDR1 as GTSNPN and CDR2 as SVGIG (reference sequence). The source of the sample is a study of blood T cells in healthy people across ages. General study results and limits: The percentage of naive T cells correlated strongly with TCR beta diversity. Higher diversity and more naive CD4+ cells were features of long-lived donors, compared to aged donors.

A second about 6 to 12 cycle PCR used barcoded and J-beta primers. Each CDR3 protein gets one entry after TCRdb re-called the 5' RACE reads with MiXCR. The data contain around 500,000 distinct CDR3 sequences, roughly a quarter of them singletons. These data also featured in a second study, about T cells of mothers and their children. According to that study: The M1S primer of the second PCR added sample barcodes and 2-4 random nucleotides.

This chain connects TRBV30 to TRBJ1-1; D not certain. Sequencing input: blood. The origin of this receptor is a boy younger than 10 in good health. CDR3 region: CAWSLGFSEAFF. CDR3 nucleotides: TGTGCCTGGAGCCTAGGCTTCTCTGAAGCTTTCTTT.